Following are 12 T cell receptor beta chains from one sample sequenced in a study of radiation and T cells in renal cell carcinoma. TCRdb's copy holds only in-frame clones and misses some; the assay was immunoSEQ multiplex PCR. The sample records about 90,000 clones, around 84% being singletons. Time point of the sample: blood 4 weeks post-SBRT, at nephrectomy. Treatment specified: 15 Gy SBRT to primary tumor, nephrectomy 4 weeks later. The sample was blood, taken from a patient whose treatment included radiotherapy and nephrectomy. Receptor source: a man in his sixties with renal cell carcinoma.

The J gene is TRBJ2-2, the V gene TRBV7-2; TRBD1 matches at 7 bases. Trimming at V came to 5 bases and at J to 7 bases, leaving 10 bases not matched to a gene. The V gene's germline CDR1 is SGHTA and CDR2 FQGNSA. The CDR3 totals 15 residues. CDR3: CASSLRQGTDGELFF. For the CDR3, the DNA is TGTGCCAGCAGCCTCCGACAGGGAACGGACGGGGAGCTGTTTTTT.

The chain joins TRBV11-2 to TRBJ1-4; possibly TRBD1 for D (6 bases). V lost 4 bases and J 7 bases, leaving 16 bases between the germline ends. The CDR3 is 15 amino acids. Looked up from germline, CDR1 is SGHAT and CDR2 is FQNNGV. The CDR3 DNA reads TGTGCCAGCAGCTCAGAGGGGGGCGCAGGTGAAAAACTGTTTTTT. Protein: CASSSEGGAGEKLFF.

The J gene is TRBJ2-7, the V gene TRBV20-1; D call uncertain. The CDR3 length is 11 residues. From germline, CDR1 is DFQATT and CDR2 SNEGSKA (reference sequence). Trimming stripped 1 base from V and 5 bases from J, with 6 bases between. The CDR3 DNA reads TGCAGTGCTAGAGTCCTTAACGAGCAGTACTTC. Amino acid sequence: CSARVLNEQYF.

The rearrangement links TRBV28 to TRBJ1-1; D uncertain. From germline, CDR1 is MDHEN and CDR2 SYDVKM. This CDR3 is 16 amino acids long. Trimming removed 4 bases from V and 1 base from J, with 16 bases in between. In DNA form, the CDR3 reads TGTGCCAGCAGTTACCACGGGAGGAGTGGGAACACTGAAGCTTTCTTT. Translating it yields CASSYHGRSGNTEAFF.

This chain uses TRBV6-5 with TRBJ2-7, with 9 bases identical to TRBD1. Trimming took 8 bases from V and 6 from J; bases not matched to a gene: 14. Germline lookup yields CDR1 MNHEY and CDR2 SVGAGI. The CDR3 loop spans 15 amino acids. The CDR3 sequence: CASGPRDRVISEQYF. The CDR3 DNA reads TGTGCCAGCGGACCCCGGGACAGGGTAATAAGCGAGCAGTACTTC.

The chain uses TRBV5-4 and TRBJ2-1; the D gene is possibly TRBD2 (6 bases). Trimming left V 4 bases short and J 2 bases short, with 13 bases between. Germline lookup yields CDR1 SGHNT and CDR2 YYREEE (reference sequence). This CDR3 has 15 residues. CDR3 bases: TGTGCCAGCAGCGAGGAGGGCGGGCCCTACAATGAGCAGTTCTTC. This encodes CASSEEGGPYNEQFF.

The chain joins TRBV10-3 to TRBJ1-2, with a possible D match to TRBD1 (6 bases). The germline V gene has CDR1 ENHRY and CDR2 SYGVKD. Trimming took off 0 bases at V and 6 bases at J, with 14 bases between the two ends. This CDR3 spans 15 amino acids. CDR3 in amino acids: CAISESNRETNGYTF. DNA for the CDR3: TGTGCCATCAGTGAGTCTAACAGGGAAACCAATGGCTACACCTTC.

J is TRBJ1-5 and V is TRBV5-6; the D gene is possibly TRBD1 (5 bases). V was pared by 4 bases and J by 6 bases, with 11 bases between. This CDR3 has 13 residues. Germline V CDR1 and CDR2: SGHDT, YYEEEE. The DNA of the CDR3 is TGTGCCAGCAGCCTGGGGGAGTCTCAGCCCCAGCATTTT. It encodes CASSLGESQPQHF.

The V gene is TRBV7-5, the J gene TRBJ2-1; the table calls TRBD2, which could not be checked here. TRBV7-5 is given as a pseudogene. The CDR3 is 17 amino acids. The CDR3 nucleotides are TGTGTCAGAAGCTTTAGTGGCCTAGCTCCTAAGGGCAATGAGCAGTTCTTC. As protein: CVRSFSGLAPKGNEQFF.

The chain recombines TRBV18 with TRBJ2-7; TRBD1 matches 7 bases. The CDR3 contains 14 residues. Germline V gene data show CDR1 as KGHSH and CDR2 as LQKENI. Germline trimming cut 2 bases from V and 6 bases from J; bases unmatched to any gene: 7. CDR3 coding DNA: TGTGCCAGCTCACCAGAACAGGGGAGAGGCGAGCAGTACTTC. Translation: CASSPEQGRGEQYF.

This clone showed up just a few times. The gene calls are TRBV19 and TRBJ2-3, with 10 bases lining up with TRBD2. After removal of 5 bases from V and 2 bases from J, the junction contained 7 bases not matched to a gene. Per germline, CDR1 LNHDA and CDR2 SQIVND (reference sequence). The CDR3 is 16 amino acids. CDR3 region: CASSPRLAGLTDTQYF. In nucleotides, the CDR3 is TGTGCCAGTAGTCCGAGACTAGCGGGCCTCACAGATACGCAGTATTTT.

This clone has just one count. The gene calls are TRBV10-3 and TRBJ1-6, with TRBD1 as a possible D gene (6 bases). Germline V gives CDR1 ENHRY, CDR2 SYGVKD. The CDR3 contains 13 residues. The V gene lost 6 bases and the J gene lost 7 bases, with 10 bases spanning the gap. The CDR3 sequence is CAIRRQENSPLHF. CDR3 DNA: TGTGCCATCAGGCGACAGGAAAATTCACCCCTCCACTTT.